The 5 T cell receptor beta chains presented below share a single source sample, sequenced in a study of blood T cell repertoires in COVID-19. Produced via immunoSEQ multiplex PCR; TCRdb's table is partial and in-frame only. The sample yields fewer than 300,000 clones, 80% to 90% seen once. The sequenced sample was PBMCs or T cells enriched from blood (not recorded which). These receptor sequences come from a man younger than 35 who had recovered from COVID-19.

The CDR3 region is CASSQDGGSYNEQFF. The CDR3 DNA follows: TGTGCCAGCAGCCAAGACGGCGGGAGCTACAATGAGCAGTTCTTC. V and J are TRBV3-1 (or the pseudogene TRBV3-2) and TRBJ2-1; 7 positions agree with TRBD2. This CDR3 is built from 15 residues. Per germline, CDR1 LGHDT and CDR2 YNNKEL (reference sequence). The V gene end was trimmed by 0 bases and the J gene end by 3 bases; junction bases not matched to a gene: 2.

The rearrangement links TRBV4-1 to TRBJ2-3; a weak D match, TRBD2 (5 bases). The ends were cut back, 3 bases at V and 0 bases at J, with 13 bases in the middle. CDR1 and CDR2 from the germline V gene are MGHRA and YSYEKL. The CDR3 has 16 residues. CDR3 nucleotide sequence: TGCGCCAGCAGCCAGGAGGTACCACCTAGCACAGATACGCAGTATTTT. Its protein product is CASSQEVPPSTDTQYF.

This chain links TRBV5-1 with TRBJ2-3; D might be TRBD2 (6 bases). The CDR3 length is 16 residues. The V end lost 0 bases, the J end lost 2 bases, and 13 bases lay between the germline ends. Germline V gives CDR1 SGHRS, CDR2 YFSETQ. CDR3 sequence reads: CASSLALGGDTDTQYF. In nucleotides, the CDR3 is TGCGCCAGCAGCTTGGCCTTAGGCGGGGACACAGATACGCAGTATTTT.

The V gene is TRBV19, the J gene TRBJ1-5; D remains ambiguous. Trimming cost V 3 bases and J 0 bases, with 9 bases left between them. The CDR3 has 15 amino acids. The germline gives CDR1 LNHDA, CDR2 SQIVND (reference sequence). As DNA, the CDR3 is TGTGCCAGTAGTATCTGGGCTCATAGCAATCAGCCCCAGCATTTT. Its protein is CASSIWAHSNQPQHF.

CDR3 in amino acids: CASSHTDRSFYGYTF. The DNA for the CDR3 is TGTGCCAGCAGCCATACCGACAGATCCTTCTATGGCTACACCTTC. The chain combines TRBV14 with TRBJ1-2; TRBD1 might be the D (5 bases). Trimming removed 3 bases from V and 4 bases from J, with 15 bases in between. This CDR3 has 15 residues. CDR1 is SGHDN, CDR2 FVKESK, per germline.